This T cell receptor (beta chain) was documented in a study of T cell responses to AZD1222 COVID-19 vaccine. The study, taken as a whole, reports: Clonal diversity was possibly underestimated, and the donors were mostly white British, with more females. Across the whole spike, CD4 TCRs peaked at regions 160-218 and 743-854. Spike-specific TCR depth and breadth grew after two AZD1222 doses. Unmutated regions of variants are reportedly targeted by nearly half of spike-specific TCRs.

The assay was immunoSEQ multiplex PCR, and TCRdb's table has in-frame clones only and misses some. The sample lists about 86,000 clones, under 95% occurring once. In the case of this clone: No antigen is known for it.

CDR3 length: 16 residues. Germline V gene lookup returns CDR1 SGHKS and CDR2 YYEKEE (reference sequence). V lost 4 bases to trimming and J lost 0 bases, with 11 bases between them. The specimen was peripheral blood, collected on day 0 of AZD1222 vaccination. The sequence was collected from an adult in good health. The chain links TRBV5-5 to TRBJ2-6; D gene unclear. The CDR3 DNA reads as TGTGCCAGCAGCCCCCTGGAGAGCTCTGGGGCCAACGTCCTGACTTTC. It translates to CASSPLESSGANVLTF.